The entry below gives a single TCR beta chain sequence along with its context. Antigen unknown. Assay used: immunoSEQ multiplex PCR; TCRdb lists only in-frame clones, some missing. The sample has tens of thousands of clones, about 86% seen once. Patients had blood sampled at baseline and again on cycle 4 day 1 and cycle 7 day 1. These data belong to a study of OX40 agonist ivuxolimab in advanced cancers. General study results and limits: Among patients with partial responses at 0.1-3.0 mg/kg, clonal expansion was among the lowest.

The sample here was CD4+ or CD8+ T cells sorted from blood, taken in a trial of the OX40 agonist ivuxolimab. The receptor was derived from an adult with an advanced solid tumor such as melanoma, head and neck, liver or kidney cancer.

CDR3 sequence: CASSLATGSGNTIYF. CDR3 nucleotides: TGCGCCAGCAGCTTGGCCACGGGCTCTGGAAACACCATATATTTT. The gene calls are TRBV5-1 and TRBJ1-3; D unclear. V lost 0 bases and J 0 bases, leaving 7 bases between the germline ends. Per germline, CDR1 SGHRS and CDR2 YFSETQ. The CDR3 contains 15 residues.